The T cell receptor (beta chain) under discussion was sequenced for a study of blood T cells in healthy people across ages. Whole-study context: There was about one barcoded beta molecule captured by template switching per two T cells.

Together with a sample-barcoded 5' primer, a J-beta primer mix was included in a second PCR lasting about 6 to 11 cycles. From the 5' RACE reads, TCRdb called clonotypes with MiXCR, one entry per CDR3 protein. The sample yields approximately 800,000 distinct CDR3 sequences, 53% seen once. To note about this clonotype: What it binds is not known.

General study results and limits: Expanded clonotype changes were possibly confounded by unknown donor CMV status.

Germline CDR1 and CDR2: SGHDT and YYEEEE. V lost 4 bases and J 5 bases, leaving 15 bases between the germline ends. This CDR3 has 14 amino acids. This clonotype was sampled from a man older than 75 in good health. The rearrangement uses TRBV5-6 and TRBJ1-1; D perhaps matches TRBD1 (5 bases). The sample consisted of blood. The DNA of the CDR3 is TGTGCCAGCAGCAGCCGGGGGATGGGGACTGAAGCTTTCTTT. Protein product: CASSSRGMGTEAFF.